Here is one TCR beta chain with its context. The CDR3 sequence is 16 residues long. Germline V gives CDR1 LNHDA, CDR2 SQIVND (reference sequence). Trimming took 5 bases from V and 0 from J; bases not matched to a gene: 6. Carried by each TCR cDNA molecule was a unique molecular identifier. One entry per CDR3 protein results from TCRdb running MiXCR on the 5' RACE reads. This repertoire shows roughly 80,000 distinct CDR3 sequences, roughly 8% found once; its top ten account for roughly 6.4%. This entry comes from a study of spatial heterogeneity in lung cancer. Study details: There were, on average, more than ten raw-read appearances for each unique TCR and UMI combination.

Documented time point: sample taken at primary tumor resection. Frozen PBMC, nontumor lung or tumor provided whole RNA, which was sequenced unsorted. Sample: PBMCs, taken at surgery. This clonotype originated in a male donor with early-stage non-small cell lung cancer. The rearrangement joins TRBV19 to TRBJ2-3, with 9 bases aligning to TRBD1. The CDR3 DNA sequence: TGTGCCAGTAGTCTCGGGACAGGGATGAGCACAGATACGCAGTATTTT. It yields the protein CASSLGTGMSTDTQYF.